Each of the 4 T cell receptor beta chains below was sequenced from the same sample in a study of blood T cell repertoires in COVID-19. The assay was immunoSEQ multiplex PCR, and TCRdb's table has in-frame clones only and misses some. The table has some 120,000 clones, 85% to 90% seen once; the top ten hold about 1%. Material: peripheral blood. The receptors derive from a woman in her fifties or sixties with active or convalescent COVID-19.

The chain joins TRBV28 to TRBJ1-4, with a possible D match to TRBD1 (6 bases). The V gene lost 4 bases and the J gene lost 2 bases, with 8 bases spanning the gap. This CDR3 contains 14 residues. From germline, CDR1 is MDHEN and CDR2 SYDVKM. The CDR3 protein is CASSSGDTNEKLFF. DNA of the CDR3: TGTGCCAGCAGTTCAGGGGACACTAATGAAAAACTGTTTTTT.

This clone was seen just once. The chain employs TRBV7-2 and TRBJ2-3; 7 positions match TRBD2. The V segment lost 3 bases and the J segment 8 bases; nucleotides outside the gene matches: 14. Germline CDR1 SGHTA, CDR2 FQGNSA. The length of the CDR3 is 16 residues. CDR3 region: CASSLGGGGGVITQYF. In DNA, the CDR3 is TGTGCCAGCAGCTTGGGCGGGGGAGGCGGGGTGATTACGCAGTATTTT.

The chain is built from TRBV6-1 and TRBJ2-5, with D tentatively TRBD2 (5 bases). From germline, CDR1 is MNHNS and CDR2 SASEGT. This CDR3 is 16 amino acids long. V lost 0 bases and J 6 bases, leaving 17 bases between the germline ends. This chain's CDR3 is CASSEAVGLGFQTQYF. The CDR3 DNA reads TGTGCCAGCAGTGAAGCTGTAGGACTCGGGTTTCAGACCCAGTACTTC.

The gene calls are TRBV6-5 and TRBJ2-5, with D perhaps matching TRBD1 (6 bases). The CDR3 has 15 amino acids. V lost 7 bases and J 5 bases, leaving 20 bases between the germline ends. Per the germline V gene, CDR1 is MNHEY and CDR2 is SVGAGI. CDR3: CASKERIQGWETQYF. Here the CDR3 DNA reads TGTGCCAGCAAGGAACGCATTCAGGGGTGGGAGACCCAGTACTTC.